The 8 T cell receptor beta chains in this list originate from one sample, sequenced in a study of T cell repertoires in ileal Crohn's disease. Generated by immunoSEQ multiplex PCR, the TCRdb table keeps only in-frame clones and is missing some. The sample lists around 10,000 clones, about 80% occurring once. Documented time point: neoterminal ileum biopsy at postoperative endoscopy, about 6 months after surgery. Specimen: ileal tissue. These receptors all come from an adult with Crohn's disease.

This chain joins TRBV6-6 and TRBJ1-1; D possibly corresponds to TRBD1 (5 bases). V lost 2 bases, J lost 6 bases, and 19 bases lay in between. The CDR3 covers 16 residues. Germline values: CDR1 MNHNY, CDR2 SVGAGI (reference sequence). The CDR3 protein is CASSYPNEAQGAEAFF. The CDR3 coding sequence is TGTGCCAGCAGTTACCCAAACGAAGCCCAGGGCGCTGAAGCTTTCTTT.

This chain connects TRBV13 to TRBJ1-2; the D gene is possibly TRBD1 (5 bases). V lost 4 bases and J 9 bases, leaving 24 bases between the germline ends. CDR3 length: 16 residues. Germline CDR1 and CDR2: PRHDT and FYEKMQ (reference sequence). The CDR3: CASSSGPTALGGRYTF. The CDR3 DNA reads TGTGCCAGCAGCTCCGGACCGACAGCTTTGGGTGGGCGCTACACCTTC.

J is TRBJ2-2 and V is TRBV5-6, with 7 bases fitting TRBD2. The CDR3 loop spans 16 amino acids. From germline, CDR1 is SGHDT and CDR2 YYEEEE. V trimming: 1 base; J trimming: 6 bases; junction bases outside the gene matches: 9. CDR3 protein: CASSLFGGSGSGELFF. The DNA of the CDR3 is TGTGCCAGCAGCTTGTTTGGGGGTAGCGGGTCCGGGGAGCTGTTTTTT.

The V call is TRBV29-1, the J call TRBJ1-6; D ambiguous. Germline CDR1 and CDR2: SQVTM and ANQGSEA. Between the trimmed V and J ends, which lost 0 bases and 9 bases, there was a span of 9 bases. The CDR3 totals 13 residues. The CDR3 here is CSVEEGIGSPLHF. The CDR3 nucleotides read TGCAGCGTTGAAGAGGGCATAGGTTCACCCCTCCACTTT.

The CDR3: CASSPQAGGFPEAFF. The CDR3 DNA reads as TGTGCCAGCAGCCCCCAGGCAGGGGGTTTCCCTGAAGCTTTCTTT. This chain links TRBV7-9 with TRBJ1-1; TRBD1 agrees at 7 bases. Trimming cost V 5 bases and J 6 bases; bases outside gene matches: 12. The CDR3 length is 15 residues. The germline V gene encodes CDR1 SEHNR and CDR2 FQNEAQ (reference sequence).

This clone has a handful of counts. V and J are TRBV2 and TRBJ2-7, with 9 bases aligning to TRBD1. From germline, CDR1 is SNHLY and CDR2 FYNNEI. The CDR3 runs to 12 residues. Trimming cost V 9 bases and J 3 bases; bases outside gene matches: 3. The CDR3 DNA follows: TGTGCCAGAGGGGGACAGGGCTACGAGCAGTACTTC. This codes for CARGGQGYEQYF.

The chain's CDR3 is CASSPRTGADTGELFF. The CDR3 DNA is TGTGCCAGTAGTCCCCGGACAGGGGCGGACACCGGGGAGCTGTTTTTT. The genes are TRBV19 and TRBJ2-2, with TRBD1 matching 9 bases. The germline gives CDR1 LNHDA, CDR2 SQIVND (reference sequence). This CDR3 has 16 residues. J was trimmed by 3 bases and V by 5 bases; bases with no gene match: 7.

This clone has a handful of counts. V is TRBV7-2 and J is TRBJ2-1, with D unclear. Germline CDR1 and CDR2: SGHTA and FQGNSA. V was shortened by 5 bases and J by 11 bases, with 13 bases between the two germline ends. This CDR3 contains 12 residues. In DNA, the CDR3 is TGTGCCAGCAGCCAGGTGTTTCAGCAGCAGTTCTTC. Its translation: CASSQVFQQQFF.